This T cell receptor (beta chain) was sequenced during a study of control samples from healthy donors and cancer patients (dated by TCRdb to the early 2020s). A note on this clone: Its antigen target is currently unknown. Base qualities are not provided; no much larger clone lies one nucleotide away.

V and J are truncated by 8 bases and 8 bases respectively, leaving an intervening sequence of 28 bases. From cysteine to phenylalanine, the CDR3 is 17 amino acids long. Just CDR3 DNA is preserved here, 51 bases in frame from base 1. The CDR1 and CDR2 encoded by the germline V gene are MDHEN and SYDVKM. Libraries were prepared through the immunoSEQ multiplex PCR assay. TCRdb provides this immuneACCESS table in a form limited to in-frame rearrangements. Some clones are lacking; in checked studies, under half of them reflect an unresolved V gene, and why the rest are absent is not known. Within this sample are about 85,000 clones, with about 88% of them counted one time only. Roughly 7.2% of the sample comes from the top ten.

The sample was blood. The chain links TRBV28 with TRBJ2-4; TRBD2 is perhaps the D gene, given 5 matching bases. The sequence was obtained from a woman aged 55-70 years in good health. The DNA is TGTGCCAGCGAGACCCGGTACCAGGCCCTCTCGCGGGACATTCAGTACTTC. Its amino acids are CASETRYQALSRDIQYF.